These T cell receptor beta chains were read from a single sample in a study of T-cell memory formation after mild COVID-19. TCRdb itself ran the 5' RACE reads through MiXCR, one entry per CDR3 protein. Of around 340,000 distinct CDR3 sequences in the sample, 13% to 15% are singletons; the top ten hold around 22%. Material: PBMCs or a T cell subset sorted from them (not recorded which). All receptors come from a man younger than 35 who had mild COVID-19 (a few samples of this study predate the infection). Cell type and time point are not known. CDR3s include the opening cysteine and the closing phenylalanine or tryptophan. Fields, in order: D gene, J gene, V gene, clone size, CDR3 protein, CDR3 DNA. The D gene is left open where the match is weak. Size tells how often a clone was seen (once, few, many) or the class of an expanded clone, and some rows leave it out.

TRBD1	TRBJ1-2	TRBV2	few	CASSEADVLGGGTVAF	TGTGCCAGCAGTGAAGCTGATGTTTTGGGAGGAGGGACAGTCGCATTC
TRBD1	TRBJ2-2	TRBV5-1	-	CASSIMSPGQMNTGELFF	TGCGCCAGCAGCATAATGTCGCCGGGACAGATGAACACCGGGGAGCTGTTTTTT
TRBD1	TRBJ1-2	TRBV15	many	CATSARQGLWGYTF	TGTGCCACCAGCGCCCGACAGGGCCTGTGGGGCTACACCTTC
TRBD1	TRBJ2-4	TRBV5-5	many	CASSHQGDGKNIQYF	TGTGCCAGCAGCCACCAGGGGGACGGCAAAAACATTCAGTACTTC
TRBD2	TRBJ2-5	TRBV2	-	CASRGRGLKETQYF	TGTGCCAGTCGGGGGAGGGGTCTTAAAGAGACCCAGTACTTC
-	TRBJ2-2	TRBV4-3	few	CASSRAQGAGELFF	TGCGCCAGCAGCCGCGCGCAGGGAGCCGGGGAGCTGTTTTTT
TRBD1	TRBJ2-5	TRBV7-6	-	CASRSGTGSSETQYF	TGTGCCAGCAGGTCCGGGACAGGGTCTTCGGAGACCCAGTACTTC
-	TRBJ2-7	TRBV18	few	CASSPETSYEQYF	TGTGCCAGCTCACCCGAGACCTCCTACGAGCAGTACTTC
TRBD1	TRBJ2-4	TRBV19	-	CASSPDLGQVNIQYF	TGTGCCAGTAGTCCCGACCTGGGACAGGTAAACATTCAGTACTTC
-	TRBJ2-3	TRBV4-1	-	CATRIGASTDTQYF	TGCGCCACCCGAATTGGGGCCTCGACAGATACGCAGTATTTT
TRBD1	TRBJ2-6	TRBV4-2	few	CASSQGPGTGGRGANVLTF	TGTGCCAGCAGCCAAGGACCCGGGACAGGGGGGCGTGGGGCCAACGTCCTGACTTTC
TRBD1	TRBJ1-5	TRBV7-2	few	CASSFRQGGSNQPQHF	TGTGCCAGCAGCTTTCGACAGGGAGGTAGCAATCAGCCCCAGCATTTT
-	TRBJ2-1	TRBV6-2/TRBV6-3	few	CASSRMINEQFF	TGTGCCAGCAGCCGAATGATAAATGAGCAGTTCTTC
TRBD1	TRBJ2-2	TRBV7-3	many	CASSRGTGLTGELFF	TGTGCCAGCAGCCGCGGGACAGGGCTCACCGGGGAGCTGTTTTTT
-	TRBJ2-3	TRBV5-4	few	CASSSPRERDTDTQYF	TGTGCCAGCAGCTCGCCCAGGGAAAGGGACACAGATACGCAGTATTTT
TRBD1	TRBJ1-3	TRBV6-5	few	CASSPSGTGSGNTIYF	TGTGCCAGCAGTCCCTCCGGGACAGGGTCTGGAAACACCATATATTTT
-	TRBJ1-6	TRBV9	-	CASSEGGNSPLHF	TGTGCCAGCAGCGAGGGGGGTAATTCACCCCTCCACTTT
-	TRBJ2-3	TRBV5-4	-	CAPRSHLDRQADTQYF	TGTGCCCCCCGGAGCCACCTGGACCGACAAGCCGATACGCAGTATTTT